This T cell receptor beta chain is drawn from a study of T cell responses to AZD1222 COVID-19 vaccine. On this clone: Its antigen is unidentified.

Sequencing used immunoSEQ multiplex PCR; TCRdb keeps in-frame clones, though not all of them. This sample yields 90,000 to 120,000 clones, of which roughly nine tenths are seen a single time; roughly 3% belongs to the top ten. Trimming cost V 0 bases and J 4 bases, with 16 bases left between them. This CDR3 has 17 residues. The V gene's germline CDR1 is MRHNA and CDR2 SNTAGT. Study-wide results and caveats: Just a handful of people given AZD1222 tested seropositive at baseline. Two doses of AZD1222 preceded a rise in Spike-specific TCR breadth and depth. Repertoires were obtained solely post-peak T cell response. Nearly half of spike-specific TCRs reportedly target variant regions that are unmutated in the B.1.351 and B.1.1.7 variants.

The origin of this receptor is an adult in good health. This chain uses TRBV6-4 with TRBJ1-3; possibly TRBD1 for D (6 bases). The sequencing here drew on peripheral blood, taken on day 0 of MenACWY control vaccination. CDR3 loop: CASSDSMKGVYGNTIYF. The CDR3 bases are TGTGCCAGCAGTGACTCAATGAAGGGGGTATACGGAAACACCATATATTTT.